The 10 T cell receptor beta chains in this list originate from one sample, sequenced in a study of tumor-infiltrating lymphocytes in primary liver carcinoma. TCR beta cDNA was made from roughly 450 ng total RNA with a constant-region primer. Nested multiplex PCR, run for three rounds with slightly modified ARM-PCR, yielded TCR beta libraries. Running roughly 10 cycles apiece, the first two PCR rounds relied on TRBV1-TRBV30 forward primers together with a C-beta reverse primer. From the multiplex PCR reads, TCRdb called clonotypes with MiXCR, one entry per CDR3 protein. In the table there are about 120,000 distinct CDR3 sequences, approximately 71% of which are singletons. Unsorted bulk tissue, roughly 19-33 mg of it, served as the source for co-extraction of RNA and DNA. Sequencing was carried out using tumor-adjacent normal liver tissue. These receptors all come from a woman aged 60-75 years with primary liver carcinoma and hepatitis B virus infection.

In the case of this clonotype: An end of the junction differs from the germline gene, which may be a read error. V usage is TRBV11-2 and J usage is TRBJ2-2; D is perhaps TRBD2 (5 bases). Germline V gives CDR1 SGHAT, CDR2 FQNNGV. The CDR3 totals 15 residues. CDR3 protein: CSSGSLRSGTGELFF. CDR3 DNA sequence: TGTTCCAGCGGCTCGCTACGGTCAGGCACCGGGGAGCTGTTTTTT.

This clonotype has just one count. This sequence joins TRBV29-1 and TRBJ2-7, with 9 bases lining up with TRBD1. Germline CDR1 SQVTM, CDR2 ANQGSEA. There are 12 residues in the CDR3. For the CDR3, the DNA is TGCATCGCCGGGACAGGGAATGGCGAGCAGTACTTC. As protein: CIAGTGNGEQYF.

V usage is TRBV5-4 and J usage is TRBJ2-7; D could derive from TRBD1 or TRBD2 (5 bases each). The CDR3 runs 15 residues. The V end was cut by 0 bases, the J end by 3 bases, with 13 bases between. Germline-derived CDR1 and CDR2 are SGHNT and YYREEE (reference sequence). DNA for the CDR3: TGTGCCAGCAGCTTGGATGGGGACCGATTCTACGAGCAGTACTTC. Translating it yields CASSLDGDRFYEQYF.

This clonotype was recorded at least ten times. CDR3 residues: CASSSVNTEAFF. CDR3 DNA sequence: TGTGCCAGCAGCTCGGTGAACACTGAAGCTTTCTTT. The chain has TRBV5-4 and TRBJ1-1; no firm D call. The CDR3 loop spans 12 amino acids. V shed 3 bases and J shed 0 bases, with 3 bases lying between them. CDR1 and CDR2 (germline): SGHNT, YYREEE (reference sequence).

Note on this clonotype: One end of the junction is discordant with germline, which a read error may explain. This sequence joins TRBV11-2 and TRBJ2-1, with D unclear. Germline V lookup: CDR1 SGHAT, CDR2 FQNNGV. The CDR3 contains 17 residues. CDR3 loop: CASSFTPLRSFYNEQSF. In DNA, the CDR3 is TGTGCCAGCAGCTTTACCCCACTGAGGAGCTTCTACAATGAGCAGTCTTTC.

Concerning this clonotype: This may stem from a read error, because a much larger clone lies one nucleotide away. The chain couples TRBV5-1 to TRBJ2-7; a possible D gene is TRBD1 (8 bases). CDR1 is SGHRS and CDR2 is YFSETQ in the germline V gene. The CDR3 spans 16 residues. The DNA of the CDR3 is TGCGCCAGCAGCTTGAGGACCACAGGGGGGGCCTACGAGCTGTACTTC. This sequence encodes CASSLRTTGGAYELYF. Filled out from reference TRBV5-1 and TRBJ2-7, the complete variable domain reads KAGVTQTPRYLIKTRGQQVTLSCSPISGHRSVSWYQQTPGQGLQFLFEYFSETQRNKGNFPGRFSGRQFSNSRSEMNVSTLELGDSALYLCASSLRTTGGAYELYFGPGTRLTVT.

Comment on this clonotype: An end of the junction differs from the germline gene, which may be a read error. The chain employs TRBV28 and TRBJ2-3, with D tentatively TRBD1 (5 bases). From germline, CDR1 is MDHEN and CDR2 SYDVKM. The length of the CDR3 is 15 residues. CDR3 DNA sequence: TGTGCCAACAGTTTAGAAGGGGAAGGGGTCGATACTCAGTATTTT. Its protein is CANSLEGEGVDTQYF.

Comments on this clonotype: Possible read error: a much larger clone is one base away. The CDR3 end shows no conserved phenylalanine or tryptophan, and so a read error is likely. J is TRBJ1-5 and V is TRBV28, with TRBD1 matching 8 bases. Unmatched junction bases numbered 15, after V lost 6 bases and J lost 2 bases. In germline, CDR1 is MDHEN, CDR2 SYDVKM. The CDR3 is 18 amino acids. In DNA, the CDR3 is TGTGCCAGCAGCAATGACAGGGGAAGGGGTCTGGGCAATCAGCCCCAGCATCTT. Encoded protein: CASSNDRGRGLGNQPQHL.

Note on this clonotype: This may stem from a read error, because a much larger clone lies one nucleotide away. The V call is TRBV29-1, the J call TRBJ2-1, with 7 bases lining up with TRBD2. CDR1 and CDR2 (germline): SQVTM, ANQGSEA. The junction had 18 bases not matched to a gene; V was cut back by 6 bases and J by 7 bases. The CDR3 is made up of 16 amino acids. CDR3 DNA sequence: TGCAGCGTGGGGGGGGTTAGCGGAAATCACGGGAATGAGCAGTTCTTC. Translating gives CSVGGVSGNHGNEQFF.

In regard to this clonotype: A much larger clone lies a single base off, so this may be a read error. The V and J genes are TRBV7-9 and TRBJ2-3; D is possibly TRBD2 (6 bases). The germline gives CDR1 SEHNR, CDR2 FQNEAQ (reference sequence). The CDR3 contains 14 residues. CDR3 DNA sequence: TGTGCCAGCAGCTTAGCGCGGGGCACAGATATGCAGTATTTT. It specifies CASSLARGTDMQYF.